The 16 T cell receptor beta chains below were found in one sample sequenced in a study of blood T cell repertoires in COVID-19. Sequencing used immunoSEQ multiplex PCR; TCRdb keeps in-frame clones, though not all of them. The repertoire holds around 200,000 clones, 75% to 90% seen once, with approximately 4.8% in the top ten. Sequences were obtained from PBMCs or T cells enriched from blood (not recorded which). The receptors come from a woman under 40 who had been exposed to COVID-19.

The V and J genes are TRBV11-3 and TRBJ2-7; a weak D match, TRBD2 (6 bases). V lost 0 bases and J 5 bases, leaving 11 bases between the germline ends. Germline CDR1 and CDR2: SGHNT and YENEEA. The CDR3 loop spans 14 amino acids. The CDR3 reads CASSLDGGYNEQYF. CDR3 nucleotide sequence: TGTGCCAGCAGCTTAGATGGAGGGTACAACGAGCAGTACTTC. The full variable domain, with the rest looked up from reference TRBV11-3 and TRBJ2-7, is EAGVVQSPRYKIIEKKQPVAFWCNPISGHNTLYWYLQNLGQGPELLIRYENEEAVDDSQLPKDRFSAERLKGVDSTLKIQPAELGDSAVYLCASSLDGGYNEQYFGPGTRLTVT.

The chain uses TRBV11-2 and TRBJ2-3; TRBD1 aligns across 10 bases. The CDR3 sequence is 15 residues long. The ends lost 3 bases at V and 5 bases at J; junction bases unmatched: 5. From germline, CDR1 is SGHAT and CDR2 FQNNGV. CDR3 in amino acids: CASSFGQGEVDTQYF. As DNA, the CDR3 is TGTGCCAGCAGCTTTGGACAGGGGGAGGTAGATACGCAGTATTTT.

The chain couples TRBV29-1 to TRBJ1-5; D is possibly TRBD1 (5 bases). This CDR3 has 13 residues. V dropped 4 bases and J dropped 4 bases, with 11 bases sitting between them. The germline V gene encodes CDR1 SQVTM and CDR2 ANQGSEA. This CDR3 is CSVGGAVNQPQHF. The CDR3 DNA follows: TGCAGCGTTGGCGGGGCAGTGAATCAGCCCCAGCATTTT. Based on the CDR3 plus reference TRBV29-1 and TRBJ1-5, the full variable domain is SAVISQKPSRDICQRGTSLTIQCQVDSQVTMMFWYRQQPGQSLTLIATANQGSEATYESGFVIDKFPISRPNLTFSTLTVSNMSPEDSSIYLCSVGGAVNQPQHFGDGTRLSIL.

The rearrangement joins TRBV10-1 to TRBJ2-5; D is possibly TRBD1 (5 bases). Germline V gene data show CDR1 as WNHNN and CDR2 as SYGVQD (reference sequence). This CDR3 region has 13 residues. The V gene lost 2 bases and the J gene lost 4 bases, with 8 bases spanning the gap. The CDR3 region is CASSEGQRETQYF. The DNA of the CDR3 is TGCGCCAGCAGTGAGGGACAAAGAGAGACCCAGTACTTC.

Only a few counts were recorded for this clone. The rearrangement joins TRBV21-1 to TRBJ2-7; TRBD1 is the table's D call, not checked against the DNA. TRBV21-1 is given as a pseudogene. CDR3 length: 20 residues. DNA of the CDR3: TGTGTCCCACTAACCCGAAACCCTGGGGACAGGGGCATCCAGCGCTACGAGCAGTACTTC. This gives the protein CVPLTRNPGDRGIQRYEQYF.

The chain uses TRBV6-5 and TRBJ1-6; perhaps TRBD1 as D (5 bases). The CDR3 consists of 13 residues. Trimming removed 5 bases at V and 12 bases at J, with 14 bases between. In germline, CDR1 is MNHEY, CDR2 SVGAGI. The DNA of the CDR3 is TGTGCCAGCAGTACTCGGACACCCCTACCCCTCCACTTT. Translated, it gives CASSTRTPLPLHF.

V gene TRBV9 combines with J gene TRBJ2-3; 8 bases align to TRBD2. The CDR3 covers 15 residues. V lost 4 bases and J lost 0; bases outside the gene matches: 4. Germline CDR1 reads SGDLS; CDR2 reads YYNGEE. The CDR3 bases are TGTGCCAGCAGCAAGGGCGGGGGGAGCACAGATACGCAGTATTTT. Translation: CASSKGGGSTDTQYF.

The genes are TRBV7-9 and TRBJ2-7; D is perhaps TRBD1 (5 bases). CDR1 and CDR2 (germline): SEHNR, FQNEAQ (reference sequence). The CDR3 consists of 12 residues. V was clipped by 5 bases and J by 1 base, with 6 bases between them. In nucleotides, the CDR3 is TGTGCCAGCAGCGCAGGGTCCTACGAGCAGTACTTC. Translation gives CASSAGSYEQYF.

Concerning this clone itself: This specimen includes other DNA sequences encoding the same CDR3. This chain connects TRBV5-4 to TRBJ2-3; 7 bases are shared with TRBD1. Germline CDR1 SGHNT, CDR2 YYREEE (reference sequence). The CDR3 covers 14 residues. V dropped 2 bases and J dropped 2; count of bases not matched to a gene: 2. The CDR3 protein is CASSLGTVTDTQYF. The DNA for the CDR3 is TGTGCCAGCAGCTTAGGGACAGTCACAGATACGCAGTATTTT.

The gene calls are TRBV4-1 and TRBJ2-7; 16 positions agree with TRBD2. CDR1 MGHRA and CDR2 YSYEKL come from the germline V gene. J was trimmed by 1 base and V by 3 bases; bases with no gene match: 12. The CDR3 length is 20 residues. This CDR3 is CASSQDYYAGLAGGSYEQYF. The CDR3, as DNA: TGCGCCAGCAGCCAGGACTATTACGCGGGACTAGCGGGGGGGTCCTACGAGCAGTACTTC.

V is TRBV21-1 and J is TRBJ2-1; TRBD2 is taken as the D call from the table, unchecked against the DNA. TRBV21-1 is a known pseudogene. The CDR3 consists of 17 residues. CDR3 protein: CASSKGSLTSGGLGQFF. Written as DNA, the CDR3 is TGTGCCAGCAGCAAGGGGTCCTTGACTAGCGGGGGCTTGGGGCAGTTCTTC.

CDR3 sequence reads: CASRIGTENTEAFF. The CDR3 DNA reads as TGTGCCAGCAGGATTGGGACAGAGAACACTGAAGCTTTCTTT. The chain recombines TRBV7-9 with TRBJ1-1, with 7 bases matching TRBD1. The CDR3 is 14 residues long. V shed 6 bases, J shed 1 base, and the junction held 5 bases outside the gene matches. Germline assignment: CDR1 SEHNR and CDR2 FQNEAQ (reference sequence).

This chain links TRBV11-3 with TRBJ2-1, with 8 nucleotides matching TRBD2. The CDR3 runs 14 residues. Germline CDR1 SGHNT, CDR2 YENEEA. J gave up 8 bases and V 5 bases, and 8 bases lay outside the gene matches. DNA for the CDR3: TGTGCCAGCAGCACCCGGGGGGGAGGCGATGAGCAGTTCTTC. As protein: CASSTRGGGDEQFF.

J is TRBJ1-2 and V is TRBV9; D possibly corresponds to TRBD1 (6 bases). The germline V and J ends were trimmed by 6 bases and 8 bases, with 23 bases remaining between them. CDR3 length equals 15 residues. Germline assignment: CDR1 SGDLS and CDR2 YYNGEE. This CDR3 reads CASTPGTIASEGYTF. The DNA for the CDR3 is TGTGCCAGCACCCCCGGGACAATAGCCTCTGAAGGCTACACCTTC. The variable domain in full, completed from reference TRBV9 and TRBJ1-2, reads DSGVTQTPKHLITATGQRVTLRCSPRSGDLSVYWYQQSLDQGLQFLIQYYNGEERAKGNILERFSAQQFPDLHSELNLSSLELGDSALYFCASTPGTIASEGYTFGSGTRLTVV.

This clone was seen many times. V gene TRBV3-1 (or the pseudogene TRBV3-2) combines with J gene TRBJ2-7, with 8 bases identical to TRBD2. V lost 0 bases, J lost 6 bases, and 13 bases stayed unmatched. The length of the CDR3 is 17 residues. CDR1 is LGHDT, CDR2 YNNKEL, per germline (reference sequence). This CDR3 reads CASSQEGRGTSRREQYF. The DNA for the CDR3 is TGTGCCAGCAGCCAAGAGGGACGTGGGACTAGTCGGCGCGAGCAGTACTTC.

This clone came up once. This chain links TRBV11-3 with TRBJ2-1, with D perhaps TRBD2 (7 bases). V shed 1 base and J shed 5 bases, with 15 bases lying between them. Per the germline V gene, CDR1 is SGHNT and CDR2 is YENEEA. This CDR3 comprises 16 residues. The CDR3 DNA follows: TGTGCCAGCAGCTTAGTCGGGGGGCCCTTTGACAATGAGCAGTTCTTC. It translates to CASSLVGGPFDNEQFF. Drawing the rest from reference TRBV11-3 and TRBJ2-1, the complete variable domain is EAGVVQSPRYKIIEKKQPVAFWCNPISGHNTLYWYLQNLGQGPELLIRYENEEAVDDSQLPKDRFSAERLKGVDSTLKIQPAELGDSAVYLCASSLVGGPFDNEQFFGPGTRLTVL.